This T cell receptor (beta chain) was found in a study of CD8+CD57+ T cells in acquired aplastic anemia. On the study more broadly: On average, sorted CD4+ and CD8+ cells gave roughly 3 ug of DNA. Study-level results: A significant difference in CD8+ Simpson's diversity between patients and controls was not found. Patients and controls shared approximately 28 CD8+ CDR3 sequences.

Patients chosen for sequencing had shown CD8+CD57+ cell expansion by flow cytometry. Looked up from germline, CDR1 is SGHRS and CDR2 is YFSETQ. This CDR3 comprises 16 residues. Profiles of TCR beta VDJ and CDR3 were generated from a genomic DNA template. Via MiXCR, TCRdb re-called the reads, giving one row per CDR3 protein. The table has 150,000 to 200,000 distinct CDR3 sequences, around 48% seen once. On this clonotype: What it recognizes is unknown. A much larger clone differs by one base, so this may be a read error.

The clonotype originates from a human donor with aplastic anemia. The chain is built from TRBV5-1 and TRBJ2-1; TRBD2 agrees at 12 bases. Source material: sorted CD4+, CD8+, or CD8+CD57+ T cells (not recorded which) from PBMCs. The CDR3 is CASSLVITSGRNEQSF. DNA of the CDR3: TGCGCCAGCAGCTTGGTTATAACTAGCGGGAGGAATGAGCAGTCCTTC.